A single sample is the source of the 9 T cell receptor beta chains below, sequenced in a study of blood T cells in healthy people across ages. A sample-barcoded 5' primer and a J-beta primer mix were used in a second PCR of about 7 to 11 cycles. TCRdb re-derived calls from the 5' RACE reads in MiXCR, one entry per CDR3 protein. The sample lists fewer than 800,000 distinct CDR3 sequences; around a quarter were seen once. This sample was shared with a second study, whose subject was T cells of mothers and their children.

Material for sequencing was blood. The receptors were sampled from a boy between 10 and 17 years old in good health.

The chain is built from TRBV7-2 and TRBJ2-7; tentatively, D is TRBD1 (6 bases). Deletions cut 0 bases from V and 4 bases from J, with 13 bases between. The CDR3 extends over 15 amino acids. In germline, CDR1 is SGHTA, CDR2 FQGNSA. The CDR3 coding sequence is TGTGCCAGCAGCTTAGCGGCAGGGGTAGGGTACGAGCAGTACTTC. The encoded protein is CASSLAAGVGYEQYF.

J is TRBJ2-7 and V is TRBV6-2 or TRBV6-3, with D perhaps TRBD1 (6 bases). Trimming stripped 2 bases from V and 1 base from J, with 15 bases between. Germline CDR1 reads MNHEY; CDR2 reads SVGEGT. The CDR3 is made up of 16 amino acids. The CDR3 DNA reads TGTGCCAGCAGTTACCGAAGGACAGAACCTTCCTACGAGCAGTACTTC. Its protein is CASSYRRTEPSYEQYF.

This clonotype has more than one count but fewer than ten. V is TRBV25-1 and J is TRBJ1-2, with 8 bases matching TRBD1. This CDR3 is built from 16 residues. The J segment lost 4 bases and the V segment lost 1 base, leaving 8 bases of the junction unmatched. The germline V gene encodes CDR1 MGHDK and CDR2 SYGVNS. Here the CDR3 reads CASSEWGAGGPYGYTF. CDR3 in DNA: TGTGCCAGCAGTGAATGGGGGGCAGGGGGCCCCTATGGCTACACCTTC.

The chain joins TRBV7-2 to TRBJ1-2; no firm D call. The CDR3 length is 14 residues. Germline lookup yields CDR1 SGHTA and CDR2 FQGNSA. V lost 3 bases, J lost 4 bases, and 12 bases lay in between. CDR3 sequence (DNA): TGTGCCAGCAGCTTCACAGACGGCCTCTATGGCTACACCTTC. It yields the protein CASSFTDGLYGYTF.

A few counts support this clonotype. J is TRBJ2-5 and V is TRBV29-1; D is uncertain. In germline, CDR1 is SQVTM, CDR2 ANQGSEA. V shed 6 bases and J shed 1 base, with 6 bases lying between them. The CDR3 sequence is 11 residues long. The CDR3 is CSVKPQETQYF. CDR3 DNA: TGCAGCGTGAAACCCCAAGAGACCCAGTACTTC.

The sample holds a few counts of this clonotype. The chain has TRBV29-1 and TRBJ2-5, with 9 bases identical to TRBD1. The tail of the sequence fits TRBJ2-1 better, so the J call may be wrong. Germline CDR1 SQVTM, CDR2 ANQGSEA. This CDR3 region has 12 residues. CDR3 coding DNA: TGCAGCGGCTCCGGGACAGGGTATGAGCAGTTCTTC. It specifies CSGSGTGYEQFF.

This clonotype was seen a few times. A single base separates this from a much larger clone, so it may be a read error. V is TRBV12-3 or TRBV12-4 and J is TRBJ2-5; 12 nucleotides agree with TRBD2. TRBJ2-7 matches the DNA end more closely, so the J call is doubtful. The CDR3 sequence is 15 residues long. This CDR3 is CAGSPGLAGSYEQYF. DNA of the CDR3: TGTGCCGGCAGCCCCGGACTAGCGGGGTCCTACGAGCAGTACTTC.

The CDR3 loop is CSATLAGLAKNIQYF. In DNA form, the CDR3 reads TGCAGTGCTACACTAGCGGGGCTAGCCAAAAACATTCAGTACTTC. This sequence joins TRBV20-1 and TRBJ2-4, with 10 bases that match TRBD2. CDR3 length equals 15 residues. J was trimmed by 0 bases and V by 4 bases; bases with no gene match: 3. CDR1 and CDR2 (germline): DFQATT, SNEGSKA (reference sequence).

This clonotype has just a few counts. The chain joins TRBV5-1 to TRBJ2-7; unclear D gene. Germline CDR1 and CDR2: SGHRS and YFSETQ. The CDR3 length is 13 residues. The V end was cut by 1 base, the J end by 5 bases, with 10 bases between. The CDR3 reads CASSLYLSHEQYF. CDR3 bases: TGCGCCAGCAGCTTGTATTTGTCCCACGAGCAGTACTTC. Filled out from reference TRBV5-1 and TRBJ2-7, the complete variable domain reads KAGVTQTPRYLIKTRGQQVTLSCSPISGHRSVSWYQQTPGQGLQFLFEYFSETQRNKGNFPGRFSGRQFSNSRSEMNVSTLELGDSALYLCASSLYLSHEQYFGPGTRLTVT.